The 23 T cell receptor beta chains given below trace back to one sample, sequenced in a study of shared clonotypes between healthy human individuals (dated by TCRdb to 2019 to 2021). Library creation used the immunoSEQ multiplex PCR assay. TCRdb provides this immuneACCESS table in a form limited to in-frame rearrangements. Some clones are lacking; in checked studies, under half of them reflect an unresolved V gene, and why the rest are absent is not known. Counted in this sample were under 650,000 clones; about 95% of them appeared once. The ten largest clones capture 0.06% of the sample. Source material: naive CD4+ T cells sorted from blood. The cell subset or site label for this specimen denotes: CD45RA+ positively selected. Every receptor here comes from a woman aged 30 to 39 in good health.

J is TRBJ2-7 and V is TRBV29-1; TRBD2 matches at 7 bases. V lost 4 bases and J lost 4; bases outside the gene matches: 10. The germline CDR1 and CDR2 sequences are SQVTM and ANQGSEA. This CDR3 has 14 amino acids. The DNA of the CDR3 is TGCAGCGTTGGTGAGCGGGGAACGATTTACGAGCAGTACTTC. Residues: CSVGERGTIYEQYF.

The rearrangement uses TRBV7-9 and TRBJ2-7, with a possible D match to TRBD1 (6 bases). CDR1 and CDR2 from the germline V gene are SEHNR and FQNEAQ (reference sequence). The ends were cut back, 3 bases at V and 1 base at J, with 13 bases in the middle. CDR3 length equals 15 residues. CDR3 sequence reads: CASSFRMQGSYEQYF. The CDR3 region has the DNA TGTGCCAGCAGCTTTCGTATGCAGGGGTCCTACGAGCAGTACTTC.

V is TRBV5-4 and J is TRBJ2-5; 14 bases map to TRBD2. The CDR3 is 15 residues long. V lost 4 bases, J lost 3 bases, and 2 bases stayed unmatched. Germline loops: CDR1 SGHNT, CDR2 YYREEE (reference sequence). Written as DNA, the CDR3 is TGTGCCAGCAGCAAGGGACTAGCGGGAGAAGAGACCCAGTACTTC. It encodes CASSKGLAGEETQYF.

This chain links TRBV6-1 with TRBJ2-7, with unresolved D. The V gene lost 7 bases and the J gene lost 7 bases, with 17 bases spanning the gap. Looked up from germline, CDR1 is MNHNS and CDR2 is SASEGT. The CDR3 is 13 residues long. The CDR3 protein is CASKVYVNGEQYF. CDR3 coding DNA: TGTGCCAGCAAGGTGTACGTAAACGGGGAGCAGTACTTC.

This chain uses TRBV14 with TRBJ2-7; no reliable D call. V lost 1 base, J lost 0 bases, and 10 bases lay in between. Germline CDR1 is SGHDN and CDR2 is FVKESK. The CDR3 spans 15 residues. The CDR3 region is CASSQVASLSYEQYF. CDR3 bases: TGTGCCAGCAGCCAAGTGGCCAGCCTCTCCTACGAGCAGTACTTC.

J is TRBJ2-5 and V is TRBV19; 12 bases align to TRBD2. Germline V gene data show CDR1 as LNHDA and CDR2 as SQIVND (reference sequence). Germline trimming cut 5 bases from V and 1 base from J; bases unmatched to any gene: 5. This CDR3 has 16 amino acids. CDR3 bases: TGTGCCAGTAGTTACGGACTAGCGGGGCCCCAAGAGACCCAGTACTTC. It translates to CASSYGLAGPQETQYF.

The chain carries TRBV2 and TRBJ1-2; D is unclear. Germline loops: CDR1 SNHLY, CDR2 FYNNEI. The CDR3 has 13 amino acids. Trimming removed 6 bases at V and 4 bases at J, with 12 bases between. CDR3 in DNA: TGTGCCAGCAGGGGAGGCAGGAGCTATGGCTACACCTTC. Translation gives CASRGGRSYGYTF. The complete variable domain, with remaining parts taken from reference TRBV2 and TRBJ1-2, reads EPEVTQTPSHQVTQMGQEVILRCVPISNHLYFYWYRQILGQKVEFLVSFYNNEISEKSEIFDDQFSVERPDGSNFTLKIRSTKLEDSAMYFCASRGGRSYGYTFGSGTRLTVV.

The chain couples TRBV14 to TRBJ2-1, with 11 bases fitting TRBD2. Losses at the gene ends were 4 bases for V and 4 bases for J; bases not matched to a gene: 6. This CDR3 has 16 amino acids. Germline V gene lookup returns CDR1 SGHDN and CDR2 FVKESK. CDR3 amino acids: CASSRRLAGLYNEQFF. The CDR3 DNA follows: TGTGCCAGCAGCCGTCGACTAGCGGGACTGTACAATGAGCAGTTCTTC.

The CDR3 spells CASRRTANTGELFF. As DNA, the CDR3 is TGTGCCAGTAGGAGGACCGCGAACACCGGGGAGCTGTTTTTT. J is TRBJ2-2 and V is TRBV19, with D hard to call. Per the germline V gene, CDR1 is LNHDA and CDR2 is SQIVND (reference sequence). This CDR3 has 14 amino acids. The V end lost 6 bases, the J end lost 0 bases, and 8 bases lay between the germline ends.

The rearrangement links TRBV6-1 to TRBJ2-7; 11 bases line up with TRBD2. After removal of 5 bases from V and 6 bases from J, the junction contained 9 bases not matched to a gene. Germline loops: CDR1 MNHNS, CDR2 SASEGT. The CDR3 runs 15 residues. The CDR3, as DNA: TGTGCCAGCAGTACCTTACTAGCGGGAGTTCTCGAGCAGTACTTC. Translation: CASSTLLAGVLEQYF.

V usage is TRBV18 and J usage is TRBJ1-2; 10 bases agree with TRBD1. Germline V gives CDR1 KGHSH, CDR2 LQKENI. V shed 4 bases and J 7 bases; nucleotides not matched to a gene: 6. This CDR3 region has 14 residues. CDR3 sequence (DNA): TGTGCCAGCTCACTCGGACAGGGGGTAATTGGCTACACCTTC. Its protein product is CASSLGQGVIGYTF.

V usage is TRBV7-8 and J usage is TRBJ2-2; no reliable D call. Trimming removed 1 base from V and 6 bases from J, with 3 bases in between. Germline V lookup: CDR1 SGHVS, CDR2 FQNEAQ. This CDR3 is 12 amino acids long. CDR3 region: CASSLGAGELFF. The CDR3 region has the DNA TGTGCCAGCAGCTTAGGGGCCGGGGAGCTGTTTTTT.

V gene TRBV18 combines with J gene TRBJ2-7, with D possibly TRBD1 on 6 matching bases. The CDR3 is 13 residues long. Trimming cost V 2 bases and J 4 bases, with 9 bases left between them. Germline CDR1 and CDR2: KGHSH and LQKENI. CDR3 protein: CASSPAGDYEQYF. The CDR3 nucleotides read TGTGCCAGCTCACCAGCAGGGGATTACGAGCAGTACTTC.

The chain is built from TRBV5-4 and TRBJ2-1; D unresolved. Per germline, CDR1 SGHNT and CDR2 YYREEE (reference sequence). The germline V and J ends were trimmed by 0 bases and 1 base, with 8 bases remaining between them. CDR3 length: 15 residues. The CDR3 region is CASSLADRSYNEQFF. CDR3 in DNA: TGTGCCAGCAGCTTGGCCGATAGATCCTACAATGAGCAGTTCTTC.

Of note for this clone: Other DNA sequences in the same sample also yield this CDR3. This chain joins TRBV5-1 and TRBJ2-1; 11 bases agree with TRBD2. CDR1 is SGHRS and CDR2 is YFSETQ in the germline V gene. Trimming cost V 1 base and J 7 bases; bases outside gene matches: 4. The CDR3 covers 15 residues. CDR3 bases: TGCGCCAGCAGCTTGTTAGCGGGAGGGCCGAATGAGCAGTTCTTC. Its translation is CASSLLAGGPNEQFF.

The V gene is TRBV10-3, the J gene TRBJ2-7, with a possible D match to TRBD1 (5 bases). Germline CDR1 and CDR2: ENHRY and SYGVKD. With 4 bases removed from V and 6 bases from J, the gap between germline ends came to 13 bases. There are 13 residues in the CDR3. CDR3 protein: CAISGSGHSEQYF. CDR3 coding DNA: TGTGCCATCAGTGGTTCAGGACACTCCGAGCAGTACTTC.

The chain carries TRBV16 and TRBJ2-1; D is perhaps TRBD1 (5 bases). The V gene's germline CDR1 is KGHSY and CDR2 FQNENV. V dropped 3 bases and J dropped 2 bases, with 8 bases sitting between them. This CDR3 region has 14 residues. In DNA, the CDR3 is TGTGCCAGCAGCCAGACGACAGCCTACAATGAGCAGTTCTTC. The encoded protein is CASSQTTAYNEQFF.

The V and J genes are TRBV7-6 and TRBJ2-7; D is perhaps TRBD2 (6 bases). V shed 3 bases and J shed 2 bases, with 20 bases lying between them. Germline assignment: CDR1 SGHVS and CDR2 FNYEAQ. The CDR3 is made up of 17 amino acids. The CDR3 DNA reads as TGTGCCAGCAGCTTGCAGTCCGGGACTCTTAGACCCTACGAGCAGTACTTC. It yields the protein CASSLQSGTLRPYEQYF.

This clone was detected only once. V usage is TRBV7-9 and J usage is TRBJ1-4, with D maybe TRBD1 (5 bases). Germline CDR1 reads SEHNR; CDR2 reads FQNEAQ (reference sequence). The CDR3 loop spans 17 amino acids. Trimming left V 2 bases short and J 4 bases short, with 17 bases between. CDR3 in DNA: TGTGCCAGCAGCTTATTCTCTCCCGCGGGGGATAATGAAAAACTGTTTTTT. Translation: CASSLFSPAGDNEKLFF.

The rearrangement uses TRBV11-1 and TRBJ2-7; 10 bases map to TRBD2. Germline values: CDR1 SGHAT, CDR2 FQDESV (reference sequence). With 2 bases clipped from V and 2 bases from J, the junction kept 9 bases outside the gene matches. The CDR3 is 17 amino acids. The CDR3 loop reads CASSLLAGDGRTYEQYF. Here the CDR3 DNA reads TGTGCCAGCAGCTTACTAGCGGGAGACGGTAGGACCTACGAGCAGTACTTC.

V usage is TRBV6-5 and J usage is TRBJ1-6, with TRBD1 matching over 7 bases. Trimming at V came to 6 bases and at J to 4 bases, leaving 6 bases not matched to a gene. This CDR3 has 15 residues. Germline CDR1 and CDR2: MNHEY and SVGAGI. Here the CDR3 reads CASRPDRAYNSPLHF. In nucleotides, the CDR3 is TGTGCCAGCAGGCCAGACAGGGCGTATAATTCACCCCTCCACTTT.

This chain links TRBV18 with TRBJ1-5, with 10 bases aligning to TRBD1. This CDR3 is built from 16 residues. The V gene's germline CDR1 is KGHSH and CDR2 LQKENI. V trimming: 3 bases; J trimming: 3 bases; junction bases outside the gene matches: 5. The DNA of the CDR3 is TGTGCCAGCTCACCGTCGGGGACAGGGGTCAATCAGCCCCAGCATTTT. Protein product: CASSPSGTGVNQPQHF.

This clone was found once. CDR3 bases: TGTGCCAGTAGTAAAGGGGGCTGGTCAGATACGCAGTATTTT. Translation: CASSKGGWSDTQYF. This chain joins TRBV19 and TRBJ2-3; 7 bases map to TRBD1. The CDR3 is made up of 14 amino acids. V shed 4 bases and J 4 bases; nucleotides not matched to a gene: 5. The germline V gene encodes CDR1 LNHDA and CDR2 SQIVND (reference sequence).